Below, 22 T cell receptor beta chains from the same sample are listed, as sequenced in a study of blood T cell repertoires in COVID-19. Libraries were prepared by immunoSEQ multiplex PCR; TCRdb keeps only in-frame clonotypes and omits some of them. The data contain 150,000 to 200,000 clones, roughly 89% of them singletons. The material sequenced was PBMCs or T cells enriched from blood (not recorded which). These receptors all stem from a woman aged 25 to 39 who had been exposed to COVID-19.

The chain links TRBV25-1 to TRBJ2-7; tentatively, D is TRBD1 (6 bases). The CDR3 has 12 residues. V was pared by 4 bases and J by 4 bases, with 8 bases between. Germline V gene sequence: CDR1 MGHDK, CDR2 SYGVNS. The CDR3 DNA sequence: TGTGCCAGCAGTGCACAGGGTTACGAGCAGTACTTC. Protein product: CASSAQGYEQYF.

This rearrangement joins TRBV14 to TRBJ2-7; TRBD2 matches 8 bases. V trimming: 2 bases; J trimming: 5 bases; junction bases outside the gene matches: 14. CDR1 is SGHDN, CDR2 FVKESK, per germline. CDR3 length equals 17 residues. CDR3 sequence: CASSQTLRGPGGDEQYF. CDR3 DNA: TGTGCCAGCAGCCAAACTTTAAGGGGCCCGGGAGGGGACGAGCAGTACTTC.

J is TRBJ2-5 and V is TRBV6-5; 10 bases match TRBD2. This CDR3 is built from 14 residues. CDR1 MNHEY and CDR2 SVGAGI come from the germline V gene. With V trimmed by 5 bases and J by 4 bases, 4 bases remained unmatched. CDR3 amino acids: CASSRGLAIETQYF. In DNA form, the CDR3 reads TGTGCCAGCAGTAGGGGACTAGCGATAGAGACCCAGTACTTC.

The chain employs TRBV4-2 and TRBJ1-2, with TRBD1 matching 9 bases. This CDR3 is built from 15 residues. CDR1 and CDR2 from the germline V gene are LGHNA and YNFKEQ. The junction had 14 bases not matched to a gene; V was cut back by 2 bases and J by 13 bases. The chain's CDR3 is CASSQNSAGQGGFTF. As DNA, the CDR3 is TGTGCCAGCAGCCAAAATTCCGCGGGACAGGGTGGATTCACCTTC.

The chain combines TRBV5-8 with TRBJ1-4; perhaps TRBD1 as D (6 bases). V was trimmed by 3 bases and J by 7 bases, leaving 16 bases between them. Germline-derived CDR1 and CDR2 are SGHTS and YDEGEE. There are 15 residues in the CDR3. This chain's CDR3 is CASSSPTRGREKLFF. In DNA form, the CDR3 reads TGTGCCAGCAGCTCACCGACGCGGGGGCGTGAAAAACTGTTTTTT.

The gene calls are TRBV9 and TRBJ1-1, with D uncertain. The length of the CDR3 is 14 residues. With 6 bases removed from V and 1 base from J, the gap between germline ends came to 13 bases. The V gene's germline CDR1 is SGDLS and CDR2 YYNGEE. CDR3 sequence: CASTREGANTEAFF. The DNA for the CDR3 is TGTGCCAGCACCCGAGAGGGAGCGAACACTGAAGCTTTCTTT.

This chain connects TRBV30 to TRBJ1-6; D remains ambiguous. The CDR3 runs 13 residues. Germline values: CDR1 GTSNPN, CDR2 SVGIG (reference sequence). Trimming took 3 bases from V and 7 from J, leaving 10 bases between them. DNA for the CDR3: TGTGCCTGGAGGGGAGCAGAAAATTCACCCCTCCACTTT. It codes for CAWRGAENSPLHF.

The V and J genes are TRBV6-6 and TRBJ2-3; 15 bases are shared with TRBD2. This CDR3 spans 16 amino acids. Trimming cost V 5 bases and J 8 bases; bases outside gene matches: 8. Germline V gene lookup returns CDR1 MNHNY and CDR2 SVGAGI (reference sequence). The DNA for the CDR3 is TGTGCCAGCAGTGCGGGACTAGCGGGGGGAATTGGTACGCAGTATTTT. Translation gives CASSAGLAGGIGTQYF.

The chain joins TRBV11-2 to TRBJ2-7; D call uncertain. The V end was cut by 5 bases, the J end by 1 base, with 3 bases between. Germline-derived CDR1 and CDR2 are SGHAT and FQNNGV. This CDR3 comprises 11 residues. CDR3 nucleotides: TGTGCCAGCAGCCGTTCCTACGAGCAGTACTTC. Residues: CASSRSYEQYF.

The V gene is TRBV9, the J gene TRBJ2-5; a possible D gene is TRBD1 (5 bases). The CDR3 is 15 residues long. Germline CDR1 SGDLS, CDR2 YYNGEE. V was pared by 4 bases and J by 1 base, with 14 bases between. CDR3 in DNA: TGTGCCAGCAGCATCATGGGTACAGGCCAAGAGACCCAGTACTTC. Translated: CASSIMGTGQETQYF.

The rearrangement joins TRBV6-1 to TRBJ2-7, with a weak D call TRBD1 (6 bases). Germline lookup yields CDR1 MNHNS and CDR2 SASEGT. The CDR3 is made up of 16 amino acids. The V gene lost 3 bases and the J gene lost 3 bases, with 18 bases spanning the gap. The CDR3: CASSDLRQASGYEQYF. The CDR3 bases are TGTGCCAGCAGTGACTTGAGACAGGCCTCTGGCTACGAGCAGTACTTC.

This clone was observed a handful of times. The chain carries TRBV5-1 and TRBJ2-3, with D perhaps TRBD2 (5 bases). The CDR3 is made up of 14 amino acids. Germline V gives CDR1 SGHRS, CDR2 YFSETQ. V lost 0 bases and J lost 3, with 8 bases in between. This CDR3 reads CASSLGSGTDTQYF. The DNA for the CDR3 is TGCGCCAGCAGCTTGGGATCGGGAACAGATACGCAGTATTTT. The full variable domain, in which reference TRBV5-1 and TRBJ2-3 provide the parts outside the CDR3, is KAGVTQTPRYLIKTRGQQVTLSCSPISGHRSVSWYQQTPGQGLQFLFEYFSETQRNKGNFPGRFSGRQFSNSRSEMNVSTLELGDSALYLCASSLGSGTDTQYFGPGTRLTVL.

The chain employs TRBV5-1 and TRBJ2-5; the match to TRBD1 covers 10 bases. The CDR3 runs to 16 residues. The ends lost 2 bases at V and 1 base at J; junction bases unmatched: 5. The V gene's germline CDR1 is SGHRS and CDR2 YFSETQ. The CDR3 reads CASSFYGQGVQETQYF. The CDR3 DNA follows: TGCGCCAGCAGCTTCTACGGACAGGGGGTCCAAGAGACCCAGTACTTC.

The sample holds a few counts of this clone. The V and J genes are TRBV7-8 and TRBJ2-7, with D possibly TRBD2 on 5 matching bases. Germline V gives CDR1 SGHVS, CDR2 FQNEAQ. The germline V and J ends were trimmed by 3 bases and 4 bases, with 10 bases remaining between them. CDR3 length: 13 residues. The CDR3 protein is CASSLRRGYEQYF. In nucleotides, the CDR3 is TGTGCCAGCAGCTTGAGACGGGGTTACGAGCAGTACTTC.

This clone was seen repeatedly, ten times or more. V gene TRBV9 combines with J gene TRBJ1-2, with D maybe TRBD1 (5 bases). CDR3 length: 11 amino acids. CDR1 and CDR2 (germline): SGDLS, YYNGEE. V lost 3 bases to trimming and J lost 8 bases, with 8 bases between them. The CDR3 sequence: CASSAGGGYTF. In nucleotides, the CDR3 is TGTGCCAGCAGCGCCGGGGGAGGCTACACCTTC.

This clone has a single count. V is TRBV19 and J is TRBJ1-2; D is ambiguous. V lost 5 bases to trimming and J lost 4 bases, with 23 bases between them. This CDR3 contains 17 residues. Germline V gene lookup returns CDR1 LNHDA and CDR2 SQIVND (reference sequence). Here the CDR3 reads CASSDDLFRGVLYGYTF. CDR3 nucleotide sequence: TGTGCCAGTAGTGACGATCTCTTTCGGGGAGTTCTCTATGGCTACACCTTC.

V is TRBV6-5 and J is TRBJ2-2; tentatively, D is TRBD2 (5 bases). The CDR3 sequence is 14 residues long. The V end was cut by 2 bases, the J end by 4 bases, with 8 bases between. Germline V gene sequence: CDR1 MNHEY, CDR2 SVGAGI. DNA for the CDR3: TGTGCCAGCAGTTACGGTGCGGGCACCGGGGAGCTGTTTTTT. Its translation is CASSYGAGTGELFF.

The chain couples TRBV19 to TRBJ1-2, with 8 bases matching TRBD1. Germline CDR1 and CDR2: LNHDA and SQIVND (reference sequence). The V segment lost 3 bases and the J segment 12 bases; nucleotides outside the gene matches: 15. This CDR3 spans 15 amino acids. CDR3 loop: CASSIQGAPLSSDTF. The CDR3 DNA sequence: TGTGCCAGTAGTATTCAGGGGGCACCTCTCTCTAGTGACACCTTC.

The CDR3 spells CASSVHRDTEAFF. CDR3 nucleotide sequence: TGTGCCAGCAGCGTGCACAGGGACACTGAAGCTTTCTTT. J is TRBJ1-1 and V is TRBV9, with D possibly matching TRBD1 (6 bases). The CDR3 has 13 residues. CDR1 and CDR2 (germline): SGDLS, YYNGEE. Trimming stripped 2 bases from V and 3 bases from J, with 8 bases between. Variable domain in full (rest from reference TRBV9 and TRBJ1-1): DSGVTQTPKHLITATGQRVTLRCSPRSGDLSVYWYQQSLDQGLQFLIQYYNGEERAKGNILERFSAQQFPDLHSELNLSSLELGDSALYFCASSVHRDTEAFFGQGTRLTVV.

The chain combines TRBV25-1 with TRBJ1-1; D gene uncertain. With 1 base removed from V and 4 bases from J, the gap between germline ends came to 13 bases. This CDR3 is built from 15 residues. Looked up from germline, CDR1 is MGHDK and CDR2 is SYGVNS. The CDR3 DNA is TGTGCCAGCAGTGAATTTCGAGGCGGGAGCACTGAAGCTTTCTTT. Translation gives CASSEFRGGSTEAFF.

This chain joins TRBV5-4 and TRBJ2-7, with D maybe TRBD1 (6 bases). The V gene's germline CDR1 is SGHNT and CDR2 YYREEE (reference sequence). This CDR3 has 16 amino acids. V was trimmed by 4 bases and J by 2 bases, leaving 19 bases between them. The CDR3 reads CASSPGTSNTPYEQYF. Written as DNA, the CDR3 is TGTGCCAGCAGCCCTGGGACATCCAATACCCCCTACGAGCAGTACTTC.

The chain uses TRBV5-6 and TRBJ1-5; TRBD1 is a possible D gene (6 bases). The V gene's germline CDR1 is SGHDT and CDR2 YYEEEE. The CDR3 loop spans 14 amino acids. Trimming cost V 4 bases and J 9 bases, with 17 bases left between them. CDR3 coding DNA: TGTGCCAGCAGCCTCCGCAGGGGTACATGGCCCCAGCATTTT. Translated: CASSLRRGTWPQHF.